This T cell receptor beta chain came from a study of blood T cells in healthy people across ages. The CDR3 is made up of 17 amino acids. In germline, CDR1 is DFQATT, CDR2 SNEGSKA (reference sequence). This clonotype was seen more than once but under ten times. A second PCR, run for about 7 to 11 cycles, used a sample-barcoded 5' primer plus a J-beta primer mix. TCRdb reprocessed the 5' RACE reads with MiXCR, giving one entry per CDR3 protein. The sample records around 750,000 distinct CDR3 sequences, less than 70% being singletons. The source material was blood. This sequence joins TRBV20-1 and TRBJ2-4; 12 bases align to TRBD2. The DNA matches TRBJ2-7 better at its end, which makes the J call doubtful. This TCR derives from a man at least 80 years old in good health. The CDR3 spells CSARSLAGGPDSYEQYF. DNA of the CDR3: TGCAGTGCTAGATCACTAGCGGGAGGTCCCGATTCTTACGAGCAGTACTTC.